This T cell receptor beta chain was recovered during a study of tumor-infiltrating lymphocytes in primary liver carcinoma. On the study more broadly: Samples gave roughly 3.65 to 7.13 million productive TCRbeta reads, similar across tissue types. Overall study findings and caveats: Only about 7.5-24% of top clones appeared in all five tumor regions.

Bulk tissue was left unsorted, and RNA and DNA were co-extracted from 20-30 mg of it. Constant-region priming of around 500 ng total RNA yielded TCR beta cDNA. Amplification in three nested multiplex PCR rounds with slightly modified ARM-PCR gave rise to TCR beta libraries. With TRBV1-TRBV30 forward primers and a C-beta reverse primer, the first two PCR rounds were run for about 10 cycles each. TCRdb re-called the multiplex PCR reads through MiXCR, storing one row per CDR3 protein. Of fewer than 150,000 distinct CDR3 sequences in the sample, about 59% are singletons; the top ten hold about a tenth. For this clonotype: The target antigen is unknown. An end of the junction differs from the germline gene, which may be a read error.

The CDR3 runs to 15 residues. Germline CDR1 and CDR2: MDHEN and SYDVKM. The V gene is TRBV28, the J gene TRBJ1-1, with D tentatively TRBD1 (6 bases). The TCR was taken from a woman between 55 and 75 years old with primary liver carcinoma and hepatitis B virus infection. The material sequenced was liver tumor tissue from sampling region 1. Subset noted: tumor region T1, superior pole. The DNA of the CDR3 is TGTGTCAGCAGACGTCCGGGGGCAGGAAACACTGAAGCTTTCTTT. It specifies CVSRRPGAGNTEAFF.